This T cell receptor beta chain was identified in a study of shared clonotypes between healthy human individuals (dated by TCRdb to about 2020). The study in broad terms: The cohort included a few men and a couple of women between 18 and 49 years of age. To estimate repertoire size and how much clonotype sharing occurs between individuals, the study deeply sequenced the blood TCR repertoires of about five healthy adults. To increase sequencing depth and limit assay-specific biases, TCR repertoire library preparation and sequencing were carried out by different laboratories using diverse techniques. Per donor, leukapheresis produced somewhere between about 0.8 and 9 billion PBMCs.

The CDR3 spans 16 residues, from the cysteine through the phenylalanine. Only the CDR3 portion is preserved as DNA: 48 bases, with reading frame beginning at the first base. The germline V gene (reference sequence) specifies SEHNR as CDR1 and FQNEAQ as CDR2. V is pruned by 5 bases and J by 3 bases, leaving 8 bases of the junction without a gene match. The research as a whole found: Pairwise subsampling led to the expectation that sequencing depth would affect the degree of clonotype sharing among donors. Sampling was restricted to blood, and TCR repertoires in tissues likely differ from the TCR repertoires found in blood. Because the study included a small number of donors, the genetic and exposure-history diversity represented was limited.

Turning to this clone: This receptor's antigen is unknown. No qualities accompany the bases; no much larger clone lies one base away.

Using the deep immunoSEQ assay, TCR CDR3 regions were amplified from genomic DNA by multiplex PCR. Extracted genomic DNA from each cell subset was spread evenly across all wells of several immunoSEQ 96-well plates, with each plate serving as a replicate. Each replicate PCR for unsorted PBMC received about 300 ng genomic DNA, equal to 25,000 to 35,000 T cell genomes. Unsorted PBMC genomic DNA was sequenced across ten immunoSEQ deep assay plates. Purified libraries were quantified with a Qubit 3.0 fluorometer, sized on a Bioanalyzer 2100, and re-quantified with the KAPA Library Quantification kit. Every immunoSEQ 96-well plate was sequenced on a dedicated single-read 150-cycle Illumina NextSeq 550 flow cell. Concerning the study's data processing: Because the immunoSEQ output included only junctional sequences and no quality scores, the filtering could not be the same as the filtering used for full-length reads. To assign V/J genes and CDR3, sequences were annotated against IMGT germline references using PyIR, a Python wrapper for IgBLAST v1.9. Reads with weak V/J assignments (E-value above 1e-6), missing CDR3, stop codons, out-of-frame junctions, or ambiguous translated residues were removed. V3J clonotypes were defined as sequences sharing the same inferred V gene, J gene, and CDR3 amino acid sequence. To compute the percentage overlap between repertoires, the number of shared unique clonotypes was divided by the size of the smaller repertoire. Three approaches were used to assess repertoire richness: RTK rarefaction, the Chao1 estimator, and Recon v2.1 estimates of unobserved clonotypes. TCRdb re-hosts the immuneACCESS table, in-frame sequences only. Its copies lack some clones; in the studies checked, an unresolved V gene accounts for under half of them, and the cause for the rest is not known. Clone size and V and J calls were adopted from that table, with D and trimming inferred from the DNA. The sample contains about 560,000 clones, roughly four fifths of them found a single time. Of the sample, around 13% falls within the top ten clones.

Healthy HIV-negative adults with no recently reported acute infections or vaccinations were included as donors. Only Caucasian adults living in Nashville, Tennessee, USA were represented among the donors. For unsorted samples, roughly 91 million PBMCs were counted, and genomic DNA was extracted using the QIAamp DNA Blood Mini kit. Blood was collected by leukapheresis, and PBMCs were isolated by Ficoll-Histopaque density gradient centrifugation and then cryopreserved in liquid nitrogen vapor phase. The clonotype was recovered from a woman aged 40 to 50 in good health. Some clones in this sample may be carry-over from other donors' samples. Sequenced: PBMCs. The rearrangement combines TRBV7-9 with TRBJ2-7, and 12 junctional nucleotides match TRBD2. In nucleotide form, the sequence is TGTGCCAGCAGCCCTATCGAGACTAGCGGGAGCTACGAGCAGTACTTC. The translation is CASSPIETSGSYEQYF. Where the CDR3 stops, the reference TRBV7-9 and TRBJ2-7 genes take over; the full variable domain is DTGVSQNPRHKITKRGQNVTFRCDPISEHNRLYWYRQTLGQGPEFLTYFQNEAQLEKSRLLSDRFSAERPKGSFSTLEIQRTEQGDSAMYLCASSPIETSGSYEQYFGPGTRLTVT.